Below are 26 T cell receptor beta chains sequenced from a single sample in a study of T cells in localized non-small cell lung cancer. Sequencing was performed with immunoSEQ multiplex PCR; in TCRdb, only in-frame clones are kept and a portion is missing. The data hold approximately 83,000 clones, with roughly 93% observed a single time. Specimen: PBMCs, collected before any cancer treatment. These receptors were taken from a woman aged 40-69 years with stage II squamous cell lung carcinoma.

This clone counts as medium-sized. The chain has TRBV28 and TRBJ1-5, with a weak D call TRBD1 (5 bases). There are 13 residues in the CDR3. Germline loops: CDR1 MDHEN, CDR2 SYDVKM. The germline V and J ends were trimmed by 7 bases and 7 bases, with 14 bases remaining between them. The CDR3 sequence: CASTGGEWQPQHF. CDR3 nucleotides: TGTGCCAGCACTGGAGGGGAGTGGCAGCCCCAGCATTTT.

This clone was recorded only once. V and J are TRBV28 and TRBJ1-2, with no clear D. The CDR3 is 13 amino acids. Trimming left V 3 bases short and J 1 base short, with 6 bases between. CDR1 is MDHEN and CDR2 is SYDVKM in the germline V gene. The CDR3 loop is CASSLARNYGYTF. CDR3 sequence (DNA): TGTGCCAGCAGTTTGGCCCGTAACTATGGCTACACCTTC.

This chain links TRBV18 with TRBJ1-1; D gene ambiguous. The CDR3 covers 13 residues. Trimming left V 3 bases short and J 0 bases short, with 5 bases between. From germline, CDR1 is KGHSH and CDR2 LQKENI. The CDR3 coding sequence is TGTGCCAGCTCACCCAAGATGAACACTGAAGCTTTCTTT. Its translation: CASSPKMNTEAFF.

The rearrangement links TRBV6-6 to TRBJ2-5; D may be TRBD2 (6 bases). CDR1 is MNHNY, CDR2 SVGAGI, per germline (reference sequence). Trimming pared 7 bases from V and 2 bases from J, leaving 17 bases between. The CDR3 sequence is 15 residues long. The CDR3 is CASTQRRAAQETQYF. CDR3 bases: TGTGCCAGCACCCAAAGGAGGGCAGCTCAAGAGACCCAGTACTTC.

This sequence joins TRBV27 and TRBJ1-2; D gene uncertain. Trimming left V 4 bases short and J 4 bases short, with 13 bases between. The CDR3 sequence is 14 residues long. Germline assignment: CDR1 MNHEY and CDR2 SMNVEV (reference sequence). The CDR3 sequence is CASSSYTSFYGYTF. The CDR3 nucleotides read TGTGCCAGCAGTTCGTATACATCTTTCTATGGCTACACCTTC.

This chain joins TRBV2 and TRBJ1-3; unclear D gene. The CDR3 is 11 amino acids. V lost 6 bases and J lost 4, with 4 bases in between. The germline CDR1 and CDR2 sequences are SNHLY and FYNNEI. CDR3 loop: CASSQGNTIYF. CDR3 in DNA: TGTGCCAGCAGCCAGGGAAACACCATATATTTT.

This rearrangement joins TRBV5-6 to TRBJ2-4; tentative D call: TRBD1 (6 bases). Between the trimmed V and J ends, which lost 3 bases and 0 bases, there was a span of 10 bases. The CDR3 loop spans 15 amino acids. In germline, CDR1 is SGHDT, CDR2 YYEEEE. The CDR3 reads CASSYRTVAKNIQYF. The CDR3 region has the DNA TGTGCCAGCAGCTACCGGACAGTAGCCAAAAACATTCAGTACTTC.

The chain recombines TRBV12-5 with TRBJ1-1, with 8 bases that match TRBD1. Per the germline V gene, CDR1 is LGHNT and CDR2 is FRNRAP. The J segment lost 3 bases and the V segment lost 0 bases, leaving 15 bases of the junction unmatched. This CDR3 region has 19 residues. CDR3 region: CASGLVRGDRFALDTEAFF. In nucleotides, the CDR3 is TGTGCTAGTGGTTTGGTACGGGGGGACAGGTTCGCTCTAGACACTGAAGCTTTCTTT. The whole variable domain, remainder taken from reference TRBV12-5 and TRBJ1-1, is DARVTQTPRHKVTEMGQEVTMRCQPILGHNTVFWYRQTMMQGLELLAYFRNRAPLDDSGMPKDRFSAEMPDATLATLKIQPSEPRDSAVYFCASGLVRGDRFALDTEAFFGQGTRLTVV.

The chain links TRBV25-1 to TRBJ1-5; D not certain. The ends were cut back, 2 bases at V and 10 bases at J, with 9 bases in the middle. This CDR3 has 12 amino acids. CDR1 MGHDK and CDR2 SYGVNS come from the germline V gene. The DNA of the CDR3 is TGTGCCAGCAGTGAAGGAGAGCGACCCCAGCATTTT. As protein: CASSEGERPQHF.

The genes are TRBV30 and TRBJ1-6, with D possibly matching TRBD1 (5 bases). This CDR3 is built from 15 residues. The V end lost 1 base, the J end lost 8 bases, and 15 bases lay between the germline ends. Germline V gene data show CDR1 as GTSNPN and CDR2 as SVGIG (reference sequence). The CDR3 here is CAWSAPTVGDSPLHF. The DNA for the CDR3 is TGTGCCTGGAGTGCCCCGACAGTTGGCGATTCACCCCTCCACTTT.

This chain connects TRBV13 to TRBJ2-3, with a possible D match to TRBD2 (6 bases). Looked up from germline, CDR1 is PRHDT and CDR2 is FYEKMQ (reference sequence). V was trimmed by 5 bases and J by 1 base, leaving 19 bases between them. The CDR3 covers 17 residues. CDR3 amino acids: CASSTRPREDGTDTQYF. Here the CDR3 DNA reads TGTGCCAGCAGCACCCGCCCAAGGGAGGATGGCACAGATACGCAGTATTTT.

The chain recombines TRBV19 with TRBJ1-2; the match to TRBD1 covers 7 bases. The germline CDR1 and CDR2 sequences are LNHDA and SQIVND (reference sequence). Trimming took 3 bases from V and 1 from J; bases not matched to a gene: 2. CDR3 length: 14 residues. CDR3 in amino acids: CASSMGQLNYGYTF. The CDR3 region has the DNA TGTGCCAGTAGTATGGGACAGCTTAACTATGGCTACACCTTC.

The gene calls are TRBV2 and TRBJ1-2; possible D gene TRBD1, 6 bases. Germline V CDR1 and CDR2: SNHLY, FYNNEI. The CDR3 runs to 14 residues. Trimming cost V 6 bases and J 4 bases, with 15 bases left between them. CDR3 residues: CASSPGARGYGYTF. The DNA of the CDR3 is TGTGCCAGCAGCCCGGGGGCGCGCGGCTATGGCTACACCTTC.

This clone was observed once. The J gene is TRBJ1-2, the V gene TRBV4-1, with D possibly being TRBD1 (5 bases). The CDR3 is 20 amino acids. The germline V gene encodes CDR1 MGHRA and CDR2 YSYEKL. Here the CDR3 DNA reads TGCGCTAAGAAACTCGTTATCTTTCATCCGCAGGGCTTATACAACTATGGCTACACCTTC. This codes for CAKKLVIFHPQGLYNYGYTF.

The chain recombines TRBV5-6 with TRBJ2-3, with TRBD2 identical over 10 bases. In germline, CDR1 is SGHDT, CDR2 YYEEEE. Losses at the gene ends were 4 bases for V and 5 bases for J; bases not matched to a gene: 10. The CDR3 has 16 amino acids. The DNA for the CDR3 is TGTGCCAGCAGCCCCCTTCTAGCGGGAGTTGAAGATACGCAGTATTTT. This gives the protein CASSPLLAGVEDTQYF.

This clone has just one count. CDR3 region: CAWRKGGGRSHEQYF. In DNA, the CDR3 is TGTGCCTGGAGGAAGGGGGGCGGGAGATCCCACGAGCAGTACTTC. The chain recombines TRBV30 with TRBJ2-7; the D gene is possibly TRBD2 (7 bases). Germline V CDR1 and CDR2: GTSNPN, SVGIG (reference sequence). The CDR3 is 15 amino acids. The V end lost 3 bases, the J end lost 5 bases, and 20 bases lay between the germline ends.

The rearrangement joins TRBV4-1 to TRBJ2-3; no firm D call. Germline values: CDR1 MGHRA, CDR2 YSYEKL. Trimming removed 0 bases at V and 2 bases at J, with 15 bases between. The CDR3 totals 17 residues. The DNA of the CDR3 is TGCGCCAGCAGCCAAGATTCGGCGGAGATATACACAGATACGCAGTATTTT. Translated, it gives CASSQDSAEIYTDTQYF.

In its sample, this clone was seen once. The chain couples TRBV6-1 to TRBJ1-5, with a tentative D call TRBD1 (6 bases). V was shortened by 2 bases and J by 2 bases, with 13 bases between the two germline ends. Germline V gene sequence: CDR1 MNHNS, CDR2 SASEGT. There are 16 residues in the CDR3. The CDR3 nucleotides are TGTGCCAGCAGTGAATTGGGGGCGAGGGGCAATCAGCCCCAGCATTTT. Protein: CASSELGARGNQPQHF.

The V gene is TRBV19, the J gene TRBJ1-2, with TRBD1 matching 8 bases. Trimming cost V 6 bases and J 3 bases; bases outside gene matches: 9. This CDR3 is built from 15 residues. Germline V CDR1 and CDR2: LNHDA, SQIVND (reference sequence). CDR3 coding DNA: TGTGCCAGTAGGACCTTGGACAGGGAGTACTATGGCTACACCTTC. This encodes CASRTLDREYYGYTF.

This clone appeared a few times. The rearrangement uses TRBV19 and TRBJ1-5, with D possibly TRBD1 on 6 matching bases. Looked up from germline, CDR1 is LNHDA and CDR2 is SQIVND (reference sequence). The CDR3 sequence is 15 residues long. V was shortened by 3 bases and J by 7 bases, with 16 bases between the two germline ends. The CDR3 region has the DNA TGTGCCAGTAGTATGCGGCTACAGGGAAACCAGCCCCAGCATTTT. Residues: CASSMRLQGNQPQHF.

V gene TRBV6-1 combines with J gene TRBJ1-2; 8 nucleotides line up with TRBD1. Germline CDR1 MNHNS, CDR2 SASEGT. The CDR3 covers 15 residues. Trimming removed 2 bases from V and 4 bases from J; junction bases left unmatched: 6. The CDR3 is CASSEQSRGLYGYTF. The CDR3 coding sequence is TGTGCCAGCAGTGAACAGAGCAGGGGGCTCTATGGCTACACCTTC.

This rearrangement joins TRBV21-1 to TRBJ2-1; the table gives TRBD2 as D, unverified against the DNA. TRBV21-1 is described as a pseudogene. This CDR3 is 15 amino acids long. The CDR3 protein is CASSKVGGQYNEQFF. CDR3 nucleotides: TGTGCCAGCAGCAAAGTGGGGGGGCAGTACAATGAGCAGTTCTTC.

The V call is TRBV6-1, the J call TRBJ2-1; 7 nucleotides match TRBD1. Germline values: CDR1 MNHNS, CDR2 SASEGT. This CDR3 spans 15 amino acids. J gave up 5 bases and V 6 bases, and 10 bases lay outside the gene matches. DNA for the CDR3: TGTGCCAGCAGGGTACAGGGGCGCAAAGACAATGAGCAGTTCTTC. Its translation: CASRVQGRKDNEQFF.

This clone was counted once. The rearrangement links TRBV6-6 to TRBJ1-2, with D tentatively TRBD1 (6 bases). Germline loops: CDR1 MNHNY, CDR2 SVGAGI (reference sequence). This CDR3 has 14 amino acids. Trimming left V 7 bases short and J 4 bases short, with 16 bases between. The CDR3 protein is CASKGGLTLYGYTF. The CDR3 coding sequence is TGTGCCAGCAAAGGGGGTCTCACACTCTATGGCTACACCTTC.

This chain connects TRBV2 to TRBJ2-3; D may be TRBD2 (6 bases). Germline V gene data show CDR1 as SNHLY and CDR2 as FYNNEI. The CDR3 sequence is 13 residues long. Between the trimmed V and J ends, which lost 6 bases and 2 bases, there was a span of 9 bases. The CDR3 DNA sequence: TGTGCCAGCAGAGGGGACTTCACAGATACGCAGTATTTT. Translating gives CASRGDFTDTQYF.

This rearrangement joins TRBV28 to TRBJ2-7; 10 nucleotides line up with TRBD1. This CDR3 spans 14 amino acids. Germline V gene data show CDR1 as MDHEN and CDR2 as SYDVKM. Unmatched junction bases numbered 8, after V lost 8 bases and J lost 4 bases. The CDR3 nucleotides read TGTGCCAGCCGTGACAGGGGGCTGGATTACGAGCAGTACTTC. It specifies CASRDRGLDYEQYF.